This T cell receptor (beta chain) comes out of a study of blood T cell repertoires in COVID-19. Clinical histories supplied by participants themselves formed the basis of cohort assignment. Method: immunoSEQ multiplex PCR; TCRdb's copy keeps in-frame clones and lacks some. This table has about 200,000 clones, about 82% appearing once. Between the trimmed V and J ends, which lost 4 bases and 5 bases, there was a span of 6 bases. From germline, CDR1 is LNHDA and CDR2 SQIVND (reference sequence). The CDR3 covers 11 residues. This clone was counted a few times. Other nucleotide sequences from this sample produce the same CDR3.

The gene calls are TRBV19 and TRBJ2-7; a possible D gene is TRBD1 (5 bases). Material for sequencing was PBMCs or T cells enriched from blood (not recorded which). The sequence was obtained from a man in his forties with acute COVID-19. The CDR3 protein is CASSTGNEQYF. DNA of the CDR3: TGTGCCAGTAGTACAGGGAACGAGCAGTACTTC. Looking up the rest from reference TRBV19 and TRBJ2-7 gives the full variable domain: DGGITQSPKYLFRKEGQNVTLSCEQNLNHDAMYWYRQDPGQGLRLIYYSQIVNDFQKGDIAEGYSVSREKKESFPLTVTSAQKNPTAFYLCASSTGNEQYFGPGTRLTVT.